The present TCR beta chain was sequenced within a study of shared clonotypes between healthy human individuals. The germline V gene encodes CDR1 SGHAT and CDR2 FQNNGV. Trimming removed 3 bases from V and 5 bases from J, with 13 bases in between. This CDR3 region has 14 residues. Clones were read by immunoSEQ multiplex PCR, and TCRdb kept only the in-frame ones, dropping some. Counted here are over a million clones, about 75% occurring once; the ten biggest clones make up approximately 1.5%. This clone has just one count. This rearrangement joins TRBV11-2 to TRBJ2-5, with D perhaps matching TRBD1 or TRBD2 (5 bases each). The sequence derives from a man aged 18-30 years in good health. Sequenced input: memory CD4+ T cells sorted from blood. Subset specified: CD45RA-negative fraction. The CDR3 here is CASSFGTPGETQYF. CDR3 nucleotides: TGTGCCAGCAGCTTCGGGACGCCCGGCGAGACCCAGTACTTC.